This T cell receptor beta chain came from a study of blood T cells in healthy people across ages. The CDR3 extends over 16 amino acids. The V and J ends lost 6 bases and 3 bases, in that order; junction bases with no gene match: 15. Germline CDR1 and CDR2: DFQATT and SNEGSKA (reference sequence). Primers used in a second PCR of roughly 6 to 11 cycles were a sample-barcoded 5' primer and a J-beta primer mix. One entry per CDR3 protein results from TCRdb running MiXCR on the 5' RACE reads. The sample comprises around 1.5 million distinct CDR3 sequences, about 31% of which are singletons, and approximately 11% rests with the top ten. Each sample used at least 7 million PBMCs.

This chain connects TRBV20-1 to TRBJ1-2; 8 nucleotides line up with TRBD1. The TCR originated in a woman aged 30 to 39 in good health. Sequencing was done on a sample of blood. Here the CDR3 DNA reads TGCAGTGCCCAGACGGGACAGGCCCGAATTTACTATGGCTACACCTTC. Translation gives CSAQTGQARIYYGYTF.